This TCR beta chain comes out of a study of low-dose radiotherapy and immunotherapy resistance in tumors. Background on the study: Every six weeks patients received intravenous ipilimumab 1 mg/kg, and every two weeks they received intravenous nivolumab 240 mg. A daily 300 mg dose of oral aspirin was taken by patients for four cycles from cycle 1 day 1.

Time point of the sample: before trial treatment. Patients eligible had advanced solid tumors without tumor-infiltrating lymphocytes. The CDR3 runs 16 residues. Unmatched junction bases numbered 11, after V lost 3 bases and J lost 5 bases. A roughly 21-cycle PCR with a constant-region primer and V-primer adapter amplified TCRs. In vitro transcription amplified the mRNA that had been isolated. TCRdb re-derived calls from the reads in MiXCR, one entry per CDR3 protein. The sample shows approximately 47,000 distinct CDR3 sequences, 10% to 15% of them seen only once. The chain uses TRBV12-3 or TRBV12-4 and TRBJ1-2; 8 positions match TRBD1. Specimen: PBMCs, collected before treatment. This TCR came from a female donor with ovarian cancer. CDR3 sequence reads: CASSFAGGAGDYGYTF. In nucleotides, the CDR3 is TGTGCCAGCAGTTTTGCAGGGGGCGCAGGGGATTATGGCTACACCTTC.